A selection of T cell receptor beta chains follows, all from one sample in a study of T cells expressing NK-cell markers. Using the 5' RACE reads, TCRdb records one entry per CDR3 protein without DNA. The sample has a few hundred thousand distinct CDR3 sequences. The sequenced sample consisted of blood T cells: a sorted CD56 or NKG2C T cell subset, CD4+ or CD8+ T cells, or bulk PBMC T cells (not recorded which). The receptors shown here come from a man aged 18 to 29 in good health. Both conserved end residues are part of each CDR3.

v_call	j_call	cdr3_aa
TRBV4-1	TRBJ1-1	CASSQDENRPEAFF
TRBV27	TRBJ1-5	CASKMQGGLMSNQPQHF
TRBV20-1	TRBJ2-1	CSARDLVTSATVSYNEQFF
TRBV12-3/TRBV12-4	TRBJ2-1	CASSHGLAGGHEQFF
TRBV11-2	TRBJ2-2	CATTGAANTGELFF
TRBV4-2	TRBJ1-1	CASSLEKTEAFF
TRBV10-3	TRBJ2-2	CAIRGGTRDTGELFF
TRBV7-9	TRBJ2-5	CASSQPPSGHQETQYF
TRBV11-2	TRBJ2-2	CASSLDRSGGELFF
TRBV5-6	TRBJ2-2	CASSLFGELFF
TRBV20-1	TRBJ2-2	CSARDPGARNTGELFF
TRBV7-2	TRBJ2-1	CASSLVSSGSYEQFF
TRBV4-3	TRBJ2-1	CASSREATLAGAIIRQFF
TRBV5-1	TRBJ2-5	CASSLVTRTHETQYF
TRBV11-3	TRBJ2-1	CASSLTGNNEQFF
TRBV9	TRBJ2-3	CASSRRLAGEDTQYF
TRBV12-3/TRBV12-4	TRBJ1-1	CASSPGGSMNTEAFF
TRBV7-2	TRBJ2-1	CASSYISGRRTYNEQFF
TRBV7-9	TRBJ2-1	CASSLPGLAGGEQFF
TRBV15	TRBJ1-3	CATSRPNRVGNTIYF
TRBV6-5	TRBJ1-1	CASSYVRGRRGTEAFF
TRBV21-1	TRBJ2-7	CASSEGTANYEQYF
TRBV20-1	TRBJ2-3	CSGRTSGRIDTQYF
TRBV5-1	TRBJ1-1	CASSLTGRAAEAFF
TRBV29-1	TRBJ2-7	CSVSGLAAPYEQYF
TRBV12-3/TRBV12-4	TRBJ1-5	CASSFRGDSRSQPQHF
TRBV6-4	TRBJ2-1	CASSGLRGNEQFF
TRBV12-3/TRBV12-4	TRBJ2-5	CASSLETGGGMETQYF
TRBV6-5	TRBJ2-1	CASGSGTSGHNEQFF